The 18 T cell receptor beta chains below were found in one sample sequenced in a study of blood T cell repertoires in COVID-19. This table comes from immunoSEQ multiplex PCR, and its TCRdb copy is limited to in-frame clones, with some not included. This sample yields about 350,000 clones, of which 88% are seen a single time; over 1% belongs to the top ten. Sequenced sample: PBMCs or T cells enriched from blood (not recorded which). The receptors come from a woman in her twenties or thirties who had been exposed to COVID-19.

V usage is TRBV11-2 and J usage is TRBJ2-5; 8 positions match TRBD1. The V segment lost 5 bases and the J segment 1 base; nucleotides outside the gene matches: 6. This CDR3 is 15 amino acids long. Germline CDR1 SGHAT, CDR2 FQNNGV. CDR3 loop: CASSPPQGVQETQYF. CDR3 DNA sequence: TGTGCCAGCAGCCCCCCACAGGGGGTCCAAGAGACCCAGTACTTC.

This clone was observed a handful of times. V and J are TRBV11-2 and TRBJ1-2; D remains unclear. The length of the CDR3 is 14 residues. Germline CDR1 SGHAT, CDR2 FQNNGV. V was trimmed by 2 bases and J by 6 bases, leaving 13 bases between them. The CDR3 region is CASSLSAVGHGYTF. CDR3 bases: TGTGCCAGCAGCTTAAGTGCGGTAGGCCATGGCTACACCTTC.

The chain links TRBV2 to TRBJ2-2, with TRBD2 matching over 10 bases. Trimming took 5 bases from V and 7 from J; bases not matched to a gene: 10. The CDR3 length is 16 residues. Germline CDR1 SNHLY, CDR2 FYNNEI. The CDR3 sequence is CASSRGLAGEGGELFF. CDR3 DNA: TGTGCCAGCAGTAGAGGGCTAGCGGGAGAGGGCGGGGAGCTGTTTTTT.

This clone has just a few counts. The V call is TRBV7-6, the J call TRBJ2-2; D is possibly TRBD1 (5 bases). The CDR3 has 16 amino acids. Deletions cut 0 bases from V and 1 base from J, with 9 bases between. From germline, CDR1 is SGHVS and CDR2 FNYEAQ. CDR3 nucleotide sequence: TGTGCCAGCAGCTTAGCGCAGGGTCGGAACACCGGGGAGCTGTTTTTT. Translated, it gives CASSLAQGRNTGELFF. The full variable domain, its missing parts supplied by reference TRBV7-6 and TRBJ2-2, is GAGVSQSPRYKVTKRGQDVALRCDPISGHVSLYWYRQALGQGPEFLTYFNYEAQQDKSGLPNDRFSAERPEGSISTLTIQRTEQRDSAMYRCASSLAQGRNTGELFFGEGSRLTVL.

This chain joins TRBV19 and TRBJ1-2; D remains unclear. Trimming pared 5 bases from V and 0 bases from J, leaving 10 bases between. Per germline, CDR1 LNHDA and CDR2 SQIVND (reference sequence). The CDR3 length is 14 residues. The CDR3 here is CASSARVPNYGYTF. The CDR3 region has the DNA TGTGCCAGTAGTGCCCGCGTCCCTAACTATGGCTACACCTTC.

V gene TRBV29-1 combines with J gene TRBJ2-5; D may be TRBD1 (6 bases). Deletions cut 1 base from V and 5 bases from J, with 14 bases between. Germline CDR1 is SQVTM and CDR2 is ANQGSEA. This CDR3 has 14 amino acids. The CDR3 here is CSVEGDRLGETQYF. As DNA, the CDR3 is TGCAGCGTTGAAGGAGACAGGCTGGGGGAGACCCAGTACTTC.

V is TRBV5-1 and J is TRBJ2-7, with D possibly being TRBD2 (6 bases). The CDR3 consists of 13 residues. Per germline, CDR1 SGHRS and CDR2 YFSETQ. Between the trimmed V and J ends, which lost 3 bases and 4 bases, there was a span of 11 bases. CDR3 DNA: TGCGCCAGCAGCTCGGACGGACTATACGAGCAGTACTTC. Its protein is CASSSDGLYEQYF.

The chain combines TRBV10-1 with TRBJ1-1; D is undetermined. Trimming shortened V by 0 bases and J by 8 bases, and 10 bases separated the two germline ends. Germline V CDR1 and CDR2: WNHNN, SYGVQD (reference sequence). The CDR3 totals 13 residues. CDR3 nucleotide sequence: TGCGCCAGCAGTGAGTCGATACAGACAGAAGCTTTCTTT. Translated: CASSESIQTEAFF.

The chain recombines TRBV28 with TRBJ2-2; 7 bases fit TRBD1. Trimming took 6 bases from V and 6 from J; bases not matched to a gene: 13. Per the germline V gene, CDR1 is MDHEN and CDR2 is SYDVKM. This CDR3 has 16 residues. Here the CDR3 DNA reads TGTGCCAGCAGCCCCACTGACAGGGTGGTGGCCGGGGAGCTGTTTTTT. It codes for CASSPTDRVVAGELFF. Based on the CDR3 plus reference TRBV28 and TRBJ2-2, the full variable domain is DVKVTQSSRYLVKRTGEKVFLECVQDMDHENMFWYRQDPGLGLRLIYFSYDVKMKEKGDIPEGYSVSREKKERFSLILESASTNQTSMYLCASSPTDRVVAGELFFGEGSRLTVL.

This clone was seen a single time. The chain is built from TRBV18 and TRBJ1-6; maybe TRBD1 (5 bases). From germline, CDR1 is KGHSH and CDR2 LQKENI. CDR3 length: 16 amino acids. The ends were cut back, 2 bases at V and 6 bases at J, with 14 bases in the middle. The CDR3 loop is CASSPNPQGANSPLHF. CDR3 coding DNA: TGTGCCAGCTCACCAAACCCCCAAGGGGCTAATTCACCCCTCCACTTT.

The chain is built from TRBV5-1 and TRBJ2-1; 14 nucleotides line up with TRBD2. V shed 4 bases and J 6 bases; nucleotides not matched to a gene: 9. Germline loops: CDR1 SGHRS, CDR2 YFSETQ. This CDR3 has 17 residues. This CDR3 is CASSPTSGRAPRNEQFF. CDR3 DNA sequence: TGCGCCAGCAGCCCGACTAGCGGGAGGGCCCCTCGCAATGAGCAGTTCTTC.

This clone came up a few times. The chain joins TRBV4-2 to TRBJ1-2; D is ambiguous. CDR1 is LGHNA and CDR2 is YNFKEQ in the germline V gene. The germline V and J ends were trimmed by 2 bases and 5 bases, with 3 bases remaining between them. The CDR3 is made up of 11 amino acids. The CDR3 coding sequence is TGTGCCAGCAGCCAATCTTATGGCTACACCTTC. This codes for CASSQSYGYTF.

In DNA form, the CDR3 reads TGTGCCAGCAGTTTCAGCCGCGGGAATTCACCCCTCCACTTT. Residues: CASSFSRGNSPLHF. The chain links TRBV28 to TRBJ1-6; D ambiguous. With 3 bases removed from V and 7 bases from J, the gap between germline ends came to 10 bases. The CDR3 sequence is 14 residues long. CDR1 and CDR2 from the germline V gene are MDHEN and SYDVKM.

This clone came up once. V gene TRBV18 combines with J gene TRBJ1-3; D gene ambiguous. CDR1 is KGHSH, CDR2 LQKENI, per germline. V gave up 2 bases and J gave up 0 bases, with 11 bases separating them. The CDR3 totals 16 residues. CDR3 sequence reads: CASSPFQVGSGNTIYF. CDR3 nucleotide sequence: TGTGCCAGCTCACCATTCCAGGTTGGCTCTGGAAACACCATATATTTT. The full variable domain, completed using reference TRBV18 and TRBJ1-3, is NAGVMQNPRHLVRRRGQEARLRCSPMKGHSHVYWYRQLPEEGLKFMVYLQKENIIDESGMPKERFSAEFPKEGPSILRIQQVVRGDSAAYFCASSPFQVGSGNTIYFGEGSWLTVV.

The V gene is TRBV11-2, the J gene TRBJ2-1; TRBD2 matches 9 bases. The germline CDR1 and CDR2 sequences are SGHAT and FQNNGV. After removal of 1 base from V and 3 bases from J, the junction contained 7 bases not matched to a gene. This CDR3 is 17 amino acids long. CDR3 residues: CASSLVGSSGIYNEQFF. CDR3 nucleotide sequence: TGTGCCAGCAGCTTAGTGGGGTCTAGCGGGATCTACAATGAGCAGTTCTTC.

V is TRBV5-5 and J is TRBJ2-7, with TRBD1 matching over 9 bases. The CDR3 extends over 16 amino acids. The trim removed 3 bases at V and 0 bases at J, leaving 7 bases unmatched. Germline CDR1 is SGHKS and CDR2 is YYEKEE (reference sequence). DNA of the CDR3: TGTGCCAGCAGCTCCCTGACAGGGGGAGCCTCCTACGAGCAGTACTTC. It specifies CASSSLTGGASYEQYF.

The chain recombines TRBV19 with TRBJ1-5, with 12 nucleotides matching TRBD1. The ends lost 8 bases at V and 5 bases at J; junction bases unmatched: 4. Germline lookup yields CDR1 LNHDA and CDR2 SQIVND (reference sequence). The CDR3 totals 14 residues. CDR3 residues: CASSGTGGHQPQHF. As DNA, the CDR3 is TGTGCCAGTTCCGGGACAGGGGGCCATCAGCCCCAGCATTTT.

CDR3 DNA: TGTGCCATCAGTGAGGCAGGGGGCGCCTATGGCTACACCTTC. This encodes CAISEAGGAYGYTF. The rearrangement links TRBV10-3 to TRBJ1-2, with 8 nucleotides matching TRBD1. CDR1 is ENHRY and CDR2 is SYGVKD in the germline V gene. V trimming: 2 bases; J trimming: 4 bases; junction bases outside the gene matches: 3. The CDR3 has 14 amino acids.